The present entry profiles one TCR beta chain with its context. Which antigen it targets is not known. No base quality information exists; no much larger clone differs at one position. The entry originates in a study of blood T cell repertoires in COVID-19 (dated by TCRdb to 2020 to 2022). Context from the whole study: The collaborator samples originated in the United States, Italy and Spain and spanned the acute and convalescent phases of COVID-19. Samples were obtained from the ongoing ImmuneRACE study (first 160 participants) and from 1,200 or so subjects provided by 6 global collaborators. The sample metadata nearly always contained a de-identified subject ID, COVID-19 status, age in years and sex. The prospective study material was composed of cDNA or gDNA derived from T cells, B-cell-depleted T cells, or PBMCs. Deeply sampled blood TCRbeta repertoires from subjects exposed to, actively infected with, or recovered from COVID-19 were included in the dataset. Where HLA class I and class II types were available, the types were taken from metadata supplied by the sample provider, not from assay-based typing. The repertoires were released in a freely available public database meant as a resource for research on the immune response to SARS-CoV-2.

V and J are trimmed by 5 bases and 5 bases, and the gene matches miss 8 bases of the junction. Via the germline V gene, CDR1 is SGHVS and CDR2 FNYEAQ. The CDR3 has 15 amino acids, counting the end cysteine and phenylalanine. The read is trimmed to its CDR3 DNA, 45 bases read in frame from base 1. The research as a whole found: Clinical and demographic metadata were provided uncurated, with the amount varying by source and participant.

In Seattle, one collaborating source enrolled patients while the infection was active and tracked those patients longitudinally over the course of disease. Whole blood was collected in K2EDTA tubes by collaborating institutions according to the institutions' own protocols. For TCRbeta analysis, collaborators shipped samples in one of three forms: frozen whole blood, isolated PBMCs, or DNA extracted from either of those sample types. TCRbeta CDR3 regions were amplified from genomic DNA by means of the immunoSEQ Assay, a bias-controlled multiplex PCR. Under the source paper's analysis protocol: Within the assay, amplification of reference gene primers was used to estimate how many nucleated cells each sample contained. To quantify the absolute abundance of each unique TCRbeta CDR3 rearrangement, sequence reads were collapsed and filtered. For each sample, productive Simpson clonality was calculated as the square root of Simpson's diversity index over productive rearrangements. Imported from immuneACCESS, the table was reduced by TCRdb to in-frame sequences with V and J called. These copies leave out some clones; in studies compared against another copy, an unresolved V gene accounts for under half, and the cause of the remainder is not known. From that table come the V and J calls and clone size; the DNA was used to work out D and trimming. This sample is represented by tens of thousands of clones; 86% of them were singletons. About 17% of the sample is held by the ten biggest clonotypes.

The clonotype originates from a man aged 35-49 years with COVID-19, enrolled during active disease. Sequenced input: peripheral blood. The chain is assembled from TRBV7-6 and TRBJ2-2, with 7 bases in between that match TRBD1. CDR3 loop: CASSRVGQQTGELFF. The DNA is TGTGCCAGCAGCCGGGTGGGACAGCAAACCGGGGAGCTGTTTTTT.